The 28 T cell receptor beta chains reported below all come from one sample, sequenced in a study of blood T cells in healthy people across ages. A second PCR of 7 to 11 cycles used a sample-barcoded 5' primer and a J-beta primer mix. TCRdb analysed the 5' RACE reads with MiXCR anew, one entry per CDR3 protein. This table has 600,000 to 1,000,000 distinct CDR3 sequences, approximately 25% appearing once. This sample also belongs to another study, concerning T cells of mothers and their children.

The sequenced material came from blood. These receptors all come from a boy between 10 and 17 years old in good health.

The chain employs TRBV21-1 and TRBJ1-5. TRBV21-1 is deemed a pseudogene. CDR3 length equals 15 residues. The DNA for the CDR3 is TGTGCCAGCAGCCCCCCTAGGTCCCTCAATCAGCCCCAGCATTTT. This codes for CASSPPRSLNQPQHF.

The table lists this clonotype with a few counts. CDR3 in amino acids: CASNPAPNYGYTF. CDR3 bases: TGTGCCAGCAATCCCGCTCCTAACTATGGCTACACCTTC. The rearrangement joins TRBV7-9 to TRBJ1-2; D gene ambiguous. Trimming took off 7 bases at V and 0 bases at J, with 9 bases between the two ends. This CDR3 has 13 amino acids. Germline V gives CDR1 SEHNR, CDR2 FQNEAQ (reference sequence). Full variable domain (missing parts from reference TRBV7-9 and TRBJ1-2): DTGVSQNPRHKITKRGQNVTFRCDPISEHNRLYWYRQTLGQGPEFLTYFQNEAQLEKSRLLSDRFSAERPKGSFSTLEIQRTEQGDSAMYLCASNPAPNYGYTFGSGTRLTVV.

There are a few counts of this clonotype. This chain links TRBV12-3 or TRBV12-4 with TRBJ2-5; 11 bases are a match to TRBD1. The CDR3 is made up of 16 amino acids. With V trimmed by 6 bases and J by 1 base, 7 bases remained unmatched. CDR3 sequence reads: CASRSGQGATQETQYF. CDR3 nucleotides: TGTGCCAGCAGGAGCGGACAGGGGGCGACCCAAGAGACCCAGTACTTC.

V gene TRBV7-9 combines with J gene TRBJ2-7, with 7 bases identical to TRBD1. V was clipped by 2 bases and J by 2 bases; unmatched bases: 6. Germline-derived CDR1 and CDR2 are SEHNR and FQNEAQ (reference sequence). The CDR3 sequence is 15 residues long. The CDR3: CASSLSGTETYEQYF. CDR3 sequence (DNA): TGTGCCAGCAGCTTAAGTGGGACAGAAACCTACGAGCAGTACTTC.

Only a few counts were recorded for this clonotype. The chain combines TRBV7-9 with TRBJ1-1; D might be TRBD1 (6 bases). V lost 5 bases, J lost 5 bases, and 15 bases lay in between. The CDR3 covers 14 residues. CDR1 and CDR2 from the germline V gene are SEHNR and FQNEAQ (reference sequence). The CDR3 bases are TGTGCCAGCAGCCCACAGGGTCTTTATACTGAAGCTTTCTTT. Its protein is CASSPQGLYTEAFF.

The chain is built from TRBV7-2 and TRBJ2-1, with D maybe TRBD2 (5 bases). Trimming took 4 bases from V and 6 from J, leaving 10 bases between them. The CDR3 is 13 amino acids. Germline assignment: CDR1 SGHTA and CDR2 FQGNSA. The CDR3 coding sequence is TGTGCCAGCAGCTACGGGGATGTCAATGAGCAGTTCTTC. It codes for CASSYGDVNEQFF.

The chain employs TRBV24-1 and TRBJ2-2; 8 bases fit TRBD1. This CDR3 comprises 18 residues. Trimming cost V 4 bases and J 5 bases; bases outside gene matches: 14. CDR1 is KGHDR and CDR2 is SFDVKD in the germline V gene. CDR3 protein: CATSDPLMTGVGTGELFF. DNA for the CDR3: TGTGCCACCAGTGACCCCCTGATGACAGGGGTGGGGACCGGGGAGCTGTTTTTT.

This clonotype was seen a handful of times. The chain recombines TRBV28 with TRBJ1-1; D is undetermined. The germline CDR1 and CDR2 sequences are MDHEN and SYDVKM. The V end lost 5 bases, the J end lost 0 bases, and 16 bases lay between the germline ends. CDR3 length: 16 amino acids. The CDR3: CASSPLPYGMNTEAFF. In DNA form, the CDR3 reads TGTGCCAGCAGTCCACTCCCCTATGGAATGAACACTGAAGCTTTCTTT.

For this clonotype: Its ends do not fully match the called genes, so a read error is possible. This chain connects TRBV28 to TRBJ2-4; possibly TRBD1 for D (7 bases). This CDR3 is built from 14 residues. Germline V gene sequence: CDR1 MDHEN, CDR2 SYDVKM. CDR3 nucleotide sequence: TGTACCAGCAGTCCGCAGCAGGGGGGTTACATTCAGTACTTC. Protein sequence: CTSSPQQGGYIQYF.

In its sample, this clonotype was seen many times. V usage is TRBV7-2 and J usage is TRBJ1-6; weak D call: TRBD1 (6 bases). Trimming stripped 7 bases from V and 0 bases from J, with 16 bases between. The CDR3 runs to 17 residues. Looked up from germline, CDR1 is SGHTA and CDR2 is FQGNSA. CDR3 in DNA: TGTGCCAGCACCACTAGGGGGGAGAGCTCCTATAATTCACCCCTCCACTTT. Amino acid sequence: CASTTRGESSYNSPLHF.

The table lists this clonotype with a few counts. This rearrangement joins TRBV18 to TRBJ1-2; TRBD1 aligns across 8 bases. Germline V lookup: CDR1 KGHSH, CDR2 LQKENI. After removal of 6 bases from V and 8 bases from J, the junction contained 5 bases not matched to a gene. The CDR3 has 12 residues. CDR3 loop: CASSRQGIGYTF. The CDR3 DNA sequence: TGTGCCAGCTCGAGACAGGGGATCGGCTACACCTTC.

This clonotype was detected a few times. The rearrangement uses TRBV2 and TRBJ2-5, with TRBD1 as a possible D gene (6 bases). The J call may be incorrect, as the DNA end agrees better with TRBJ2-7. This CDR3 is built from 16 residues. CDR1 is SNHLY, CDR2 FYNNEI, per germline. The DNA for the CDR3 is TGTGCCAGCAGGCCGGTGGGGGCCAGGGATACTAACGAGCAGTACTTC. Translation: CASRPVGARDTNEQYF.

This clonotype was seen more than once but under ten times. The chain couples TRBV12-3 or TRBV12-4 to TRBJ1-2; D not resolved. The CDR3 sequence is 12 residues long. V was clipped by 6 bases and J by 7 bases, with 12 bases between them. The CDR3 spells CASSPPGGGYTF. CDR3 coding DNA: TGTGCCAGCAGCCCCCCGGGCGGTGGCTACACCTTC.

The V and J genes are TRBV5-1 and TRBJ2-2; D gene uncertain. Germline V gives CDR1 SGHRS, CDR2 YFSETQ. V was cut by 1 base and J by 3 bases, with 7 bases left in between. The CDR3 contains 14 residues. The DNA for the CDR3 is TGCGCCAGCAGCTTGTCTGGGGACACCGGGGAGCTGTTTTTT. The encoded protein is CASSLSGDTGELFF.

This sequence joins TRBV6-5 and TRBJ2-1; TRBD1 matches 10 bases. The germline V gene has CDR1 MNHEY and CDR2 SVGAGI. V was clipped by 0 bases and J by 7 bases; unmatched bases: 3. The CDR3 runs to 15 residues. The CDR3 DNA reads as TGTGCCAGCAGTTACTCGAGGACAGGGGGAAATGAGCAGTTCTTC. This translates into CASSYSRTGGNEQFF.

The chain links TRBV7-3 to TRBJ2-2; 7 bases agree with TRBD2. V lost 6 bases to trimming and J lost 2 bases; unmatched junction nucleotides: 3. Germline V lookup: CDR1 SGHTA, CDR2 FQGTGA. The CDR3 extends over 14 amino acids. The CDR3 is CASRRDYNTGELFF. The CDR3 region has the DNA TGTGCCAGCAGGCGGGACTATAACACCGGGGAGCTGTTTTTT.

This clonotype was seen more than once but under ten times. V usage is TRBV6-2 or TRBV6-3 and J usage is TRBJ1-2; weak D call: TRBD1 (6 bases). In germline, CDR1 is MNHEY, CDR2 SVGEGT. This CDR3 contains 13 residues. V gave up 6 bases and J gave up 4 bases, with 12 bases separating them. CDR3 in DNA: TGTGCCAGCAGCCAGAGGACAGTCTATGGCTACACCTTC. It specifies CASSQRTVYGYTF.

The chain combines TRBV7-6 with TRBJ1-1; the match to TRBD1 covers 7 bases. Germline loops: CDR1 SGHVS, CDR2 FNYEAQ. Trimming cost V 0 bases and J 11 bases; bases outside gene matches: 6. This CDR3 spans 13 amino acids. The CDR3 DNA is TGTGCCAGCAGCTTAGCTACAGGGGAGTCGGCTTTCTTT. Translating it yields CASSLATGESAFF.

The rearrangement links TRBV12-3 or TRBV12-4 to TRBJ1-2, with TRBD1 as a possible D gene (6 bases). CDR3 size: 13 residues. Trimming cost V 7 bases and J 8 bases, with 17 bases left between them. For the CDR3, the DNA is TGTGCCAGCACCGCGTACAGGGTACCGGGCTACACCTTC. Encoded protein: CASTAYRVPGYTF.

The chain recombines TRBV28 with TRBJ2-1; 8 positions match TRBD2. Unmatched junction bases numbered 10, after V lost 6 bases and J lost 6 bases. The CDR3 runs to 15 residues. Per the germline V gene, CDR1 is MDHEN and CDR2 is SYDVKM. CDR3 amino acids: CASSLLAEAVNEQFF. The DNA of the CDR3 is TGTGCCAGCAGCCTACTAGCGGAGGCAGTCAATGAGCAGTTCTTC.

This clonotype has a handful of counts. The chain combines TRBV4-2 with TRBJ2-7; 12 positions agree with TRBD2. V lost 1 base and J lost 4; bases outside the gene matches: 5. Germline V CDR1 and CDR2: LGHNA, YNFKEQ. The CDR3 is 16 residues long. This chain's CDR3 is CASSQGPGLAGYEQYF. For the CDR3, the DNA is TGTGCCAGCAGCCAAGGCCCGGGACTAGCGGGTTACGAGCAGTACTTC.

This rearrangement joins TRBV29-1 to TRBJ2-1; D gene ambiguous. The CDR3 loop spans 12 amino acids. The germline CDR1 and CDR2 sequences are SQVTM and ANQGSEA. The V gene lost 4 bases and the J gene lost 4 bases, with 8 bases spanning the gap. This CDR3 reads CSVGDNYNEQFF. The DNA of the CDR3 is TGCAGCGTTGGAGACAATTACAATGAGCAGTTCTTC.

The rearrangement uses TRBV6-5 and TRBJ2-1, with 12 bases lining up with TRBD2. Germline V gene sequence: CDR1 MNHEY, CDR2 SVGAGI. The CDR3 is 19 amino acids. Unmatched junction bases numbered 12, after V lost 6 bases and J lost 0 bases. The CDR3 here is CASSLLAGGSDSSYNEQFF. CDR3 DNA: TGTGCCAGCAGCTTACTAGCGGGAGGATCCGATAGCTCCTACAATGAGCAGTTCTTC.

The table lists this clonotype with a few counts. This sequence joins TRBV11-1 and TRBJ1-4; D is unclear. Germline V CDR1 and CDR2: SGHAT, FQDESV (reference sequence). The V end was cut by 0 bases, the J end by 0 bases, with 11 bases between. CDR3 size: 17 residues. The CDR3 region is CASSLAGGRSTNEKLFF. DNA of the CDR3: TGTGCCAGCAGCTTAGCGGGCGGACGTTCAACTAATGAAAAACTGTTTTTT.

Turning to this clonotype: Because it lacks the conserved phenylalanine or tryptophan at the end, this CDR3 is likely a read error. The chain combines TRBV7-9 with TRBJ2-7; D not resolved. Trimming left V 5 bases short and J 1 base short, with 3 bases between. The CDR3 length is 11 residues. From germline, CDR1 is SEHNR and CDR2 FQNEAQ (reference sequence). The chain's CDR3 is CASSESYEQYS. CDR3 in DNA: TGTGCCAGCAGCGAATCCTACGAGCAGTACTCC.

In this sample, this clonotype turned up a few times. The V gene is TRBV6-6, the J gene TRBJ2-3, with 7 nucleotides matching TRBD1. V lost 5 bases to trimming and J lost 6 bases; unmatched junction nucleotides: 8. CDR3 size: 14 residues. Germline lookup yields CDR1 MNHNY and CDR2 SVGAGI (reference sequence). The CDR3 sequence: CASSPRDREDTQYF. Written as DNA, the CDR3 is TGTGCCAGCAGTCCCCGGGACAGAGAGGATACGCAGTATTTT.

The chain joins TRBV30 to TRBJ2-1; TRBD2 matches 8 bases. Germline V lookup: CDR1 GTSNPN, CDR2 SVGIG (reference sequence). With V trimmed by 1 base and J by 0 bases, 8 bases remained unmatched. The CDR3 sequence is 17 residues long. CDR3 DNA: TGTGCCTGGAGTGGAGGAGCGGGGGCTACCTCCTACAATGAGCAGTTCTTC. Translated, it gives CAWSGGAGATSYNEQFF.

In its sample, this clonotype was seen a few times. This chain uses TRBV12-3 or TRBV12-4 with TRBJ2-7; D is unclear. V was trimmed by 5 bases and J by 4 bases, leaving 9 bases between them. This CDR3 spans 12 amino acids. CDR3 in amino acids: CASSLLRYEQYF. The CDR3 DNA sequence: TGTGCCAGCAGTCTACTCCGGTACGAGCAGTACTTC.